This T cell receptor beta chain was found in a study of blood T cell dynamics during melanoma immunotherapy. Study results and limitations: The study could not tell melanoma-specific clones from general immune activation.

There are 13 residues in the CDR3. V was cut by 4 bases and J by 11 bases, with 17 bases left in between. Germline values: CDR1 SEHNR, CDR2 FQNEAQ (reference sequence). Indicated time point: pre-treatment baseline. Profiled with immunoSEQ multiplex PCR; TCRdb holds only in-frame clones, not every one. The table records 6,000 to 8,000 clones, roughly 91% of them present only once. With regard to this clone: The antigen is unknown.

The receptor comes from a human donor with melanoma. V is TRBV7-9 and J is TRBJ1-1; the D is unclear. The sequencing here drew on cell-free DNA from blood, taken from a patient treated with checkpoint blockade. CDR3 sequence: CASSSHGEGKAFF. CDR3 DNA: TGTGCCAGCAGCTCCCACGGGGAAGGGAAGGCTTTCTTT.